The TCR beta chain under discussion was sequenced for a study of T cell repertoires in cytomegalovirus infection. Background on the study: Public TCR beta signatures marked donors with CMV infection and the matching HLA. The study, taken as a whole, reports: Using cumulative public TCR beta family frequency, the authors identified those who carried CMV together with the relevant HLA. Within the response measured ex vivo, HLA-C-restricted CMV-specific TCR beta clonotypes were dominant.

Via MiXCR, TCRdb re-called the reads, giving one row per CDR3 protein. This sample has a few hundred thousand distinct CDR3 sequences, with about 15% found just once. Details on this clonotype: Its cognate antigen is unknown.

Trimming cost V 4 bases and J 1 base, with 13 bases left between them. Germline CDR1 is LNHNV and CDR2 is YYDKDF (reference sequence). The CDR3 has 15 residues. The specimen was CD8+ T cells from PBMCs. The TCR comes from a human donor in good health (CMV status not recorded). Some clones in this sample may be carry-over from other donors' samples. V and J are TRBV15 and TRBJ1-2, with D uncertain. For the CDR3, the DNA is TGTGCCACCAGCAATGATCAAGACAATAACTATGGCTACACCTTC. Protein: CATSNDQDNNYGYTF.